Listed below are T cell receptor beta chains from one sample, sequenced in a study of OX40 agonist ivuxolimab in advanced cancers. Assay: immunoSEQ multiplex PCR; the TCRdb copy retains only in-frame clones and omits some. The data show around 80,000 clones, around 90% seen once. Sample: CD4+ or CD8+ T cells sorted from blood, taken in a trial of the OX40 agonist ivuxolimab. Receptor source: an adult with an advanced solid tumor such as melanoma, head and neck, liver or kidney cancer. Both conserved end residues are part of each CDR3. Fields, in order: J gene, V gene, CDR3 protein.

TRBJ1-1 TRBV11-3 CASSHGGGVEAFF
TRBJ2-7 TRBV5-1 CASSLDAVAYEQYF
TRBJ2-1 TRBV5-6 CASSLKSGGRPSNEQFF
TRBJ2-3 TRBV4-1 CASSQATIGQGPTDTQYF
TRBJ1-1 TRBV7-9 CASSLARIPEAFF
TRBJ2-1 TRBV7-2 CASSLDRGYNEQFF
TRBJ1-2 TRBV6-5 CASTEDRAGGGYTF
TRBJ2-7 TRBV25-1 CASSVLGQLTYEQYF
TRBJ2-6 TRBV6-1 CASSEGQSFSGANVLTF
TRBJ2-5 TRBV30 CAWSVPVLGLARQETQYF
TRBJ2-7 TRBV6-5 CASNLSGGSYEQYF
TRBJ1-4 TRBV5-1 CASSLGTHATNEKLFF
TRBJ2-2 TRBV6-1 CASSGISLGTGELFF
TRBJ1-5 TRBV7-2 CASSPTGDLTYQPQHF
TRBJ2-2 TRBV5-1 CASRWGDTGELFF
TRBJ1-1 TRBV28 CASSPPTGAVTEAFF
TRBJ1-1 TRBV28 CASSLFTDGTEAFF
TRBJ1-4 TRBV2 CASSEQDPNEKLFF
TRBJ2-2 TRBV28 CASIGVGGPSASTGELFF
TRBJ2-2 TRBV18 CASSPYTNTGELFF
TRBJ2-3 TRBV6-1 CATISLYMDTQYF
TRBJ1-1 TRBV11-2 CASSLESETSAFF
TRBJ2-5 TRBV7-2 CASSLGGTGEETQYF
TRBJ1-1 TRBV18 CASSSGTEVGAFF
TRBJ2-7 TRBV6-1 CASRGRDRAGEQYF
TRBJ1-1 TRBV10-2 CASREYQNTEAFF
TRBJ1-5 TRBV27 CASSSIISLVEHF
TRBJ1-6 TRBV18 CASGGQYNSPLHF
TRBJ1-5 TRBV25-1 CASSNRSNQPQHF
TRBJ1-1 TRBV4-3 CASSQVVTGNTEAFF
TRBJ1-6 TRBV19 CASKVNSGSPLHF